This T cell receptor (beta chain) emerged from a study of T cells in Graves' hyperthyroidism and ophthalmopathy. This clonotype was counted ten times or more. Researchers amplified the TCR beta CDR3 regions from RNA transcripts. The primer set for the first-round RT-PCR of the TCR CDR3 was HTBI. Each CDR3 protein is one row after TCRdb ran MiXCR on the multiplex PCR reads. Seen here are around 600,000 distinct CDR3 sequences, about 14% observed once, and the top ten hold 9.5% to 15%. The CDR3 length is 15 residues. CDR1 is MNHNS, CDR2 SASEGT, per germline. Trimming took 5 bases from V and 9 from J; bases not matched to a gene: 8.

The TCR was taken from a woman aged 45-59 years with Graves' ophthalmopathy. The chain uses TRBV6-1 and TRBJ2-1, with TRBD2 identical over 12 bases. Sequenced input: blood. The CDR3 is CASSIGTSGLGEQFF. The CDR3 DNA sequence: TGTGCCAGCAGTATCGGGACTAGCGGGCTGGGTGAGCAGTTCTTC.